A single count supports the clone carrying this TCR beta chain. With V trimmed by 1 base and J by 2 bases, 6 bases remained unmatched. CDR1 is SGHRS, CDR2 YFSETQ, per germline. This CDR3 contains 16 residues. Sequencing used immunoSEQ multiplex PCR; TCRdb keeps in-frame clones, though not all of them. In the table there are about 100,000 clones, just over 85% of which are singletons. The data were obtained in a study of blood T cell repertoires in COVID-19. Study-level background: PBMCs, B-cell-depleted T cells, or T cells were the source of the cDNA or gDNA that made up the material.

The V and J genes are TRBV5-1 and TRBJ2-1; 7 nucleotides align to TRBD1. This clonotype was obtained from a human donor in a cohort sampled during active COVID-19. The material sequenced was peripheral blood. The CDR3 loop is CASSLFSQGTYNEQFF. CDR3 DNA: TGCGCCAGCAGCTTGTTTTCACAGGGGACCTACAATGAGCAGTTCTTC. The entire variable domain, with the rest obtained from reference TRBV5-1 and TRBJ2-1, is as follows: KAGVTQTPRYLIKTRGQQVTLSCSPISGHRSVSWYQQTPGQGLQFLFEYFSETQRNKGNFPGRFSGRQFSNSRSEMNVSTLELGDSALYLCASSLFSQGTYNEQFFGPGTRLTVL.